These T cell receptor beta chains were read from a single sample in a study of blood T cell repertoires in COVID-19. The data were produced by immunoSEQ multiplex PCR, yet TCRdb's version contains in-frame clones alone and is incomplete. The table shows fewer than 100,000 clones, with over 75% occurring only once. The sample comprised peripheral blood. The source of these receptors is a human donor in a cohort sampled during active COVID-19. CDR3s include the opening cysteine and the closing phenylalanine or tryptophan. The D gene is left open where the match is weak. Size is stated for part of the rows, as once, few or many counts, or as a class when the clone is expanded.

clone_size: .; d_call: TRBD1; v_call: TRBV5-1; j_call: TRBJ1-5; cdr3_nt: TGCGCCAGCAGCCCACAGGGGGCCCCTTTCAATCAGCCCCAGCATTTT; cdr3_aa: CASSPQGAPFNQPQHF
clone_size: few; d_call: TRBD1; v_call: TRBV6-2/TRBV6-3; j_call: TRBJ1-5; cdr3_nt: TGTGCCAGCAGTTCGCTTCCGACAGGGGATCAGCCCCAGCATTTT; cdr3_aa: CASSSLPTGDQPQHF
clone_size: .; d_call: .; v_call: TRBV3-1/TRBV3-2; j_call: TRBJ2-7; cdr3_nt: TGTGCCAGCAGCCCCAGGAACCACCGATTCGACGAGCAGTACTTC; cdr3_aa: CASSPRNHRFDEQYF
clone_size: .; d_call: TRBD1; v_call: TRBV12-5; j_call: TRBJ2-5; cdr3_nt: TGTGCTAGTGGCCAGGGACAGCCTCAAGAGACCCAGTACTTC; cdr3_aa: CASGQGQPQETQYF
clone_size: .; d_call: .; v_call: TRBV19; j_call: TRBJ2-1; cdr3_nt: TGTGCCAGTAGTATATCTAGTTACAATGAGCAGTTCTTC; cdr3_aa: CASSISSYNEQFF
clone_size: .; d_call: .; v_call: TRBV21-1; j_call: TRBJ1-3; cdr3_nt: TGTGCCAGCAGCAAAGGGACAGGTGGAAACACCATATATTTT; cdr3_aa: CASSKGTGGNTIYF
clone_size: few; d_call: .; v_call: TRBV4-2; j_call: TRBJ2-5; cdr3_nt: TGTGCCAGCAGCCAAGATCCGCGGGACCCCCTAAGGTACTTC; cdr3_aa: CASSQDPRDPLRYF
clone_size: .; d_call: TRBD2; v_call: TRBV2; j_call: TRBJ2-1; cdr3_nt: TGTGCCAGCAGTGAGTGGCTAGCGGGATACAATGAGCAGTTCTTC; cdr3_aa: CASSEWLAGYNEQFF
clone_size: .; d_call: .; v_call: TRBV15; j_call: TRBJ2-2; cdr3_nt: TGTGCCACCAGCCTGAATAGTGGAGGGATGTTGTTTTTT; cdr3_aa: CATSLNSGGMLFF
clone_size: .; d_call: .; v_call: TRBV7-8; j_call: TRBJ2-1; cdr3_nt: TGTGCCAGCAGCCCACATCACGCGGGGAGCTCCTACAATGAGCAGTTCTTC; cdr3_aa: CASSPHHAGSSYNEQFF
clone_size: .; d_call: TRBD2; v_call: TRBV15; j_call: TRBJ2-7; cdr3_nt: TGTGCCACCAGCAGAGACCCCGGGACTAGAGATGAGCAGTACTTC; cdr3_aa: CATSRDPGTRDEQYF
clone_size: few; d_call: TRBD1; v_call: TRBV2; j_call: TRBJ2-7; cdr3_nt: TGTGCCAGCAGTGCAAACACAGGGGCTCGCGGCGAGCAGTACTTC; cdr3_aa: CASSANTGARGEQYF
clone_size: .; d_call: .; v_call: TRBV9; j_call: TRBJ1-4; cdr3_nt: TGTGCCAGCAGCGCAACGCAGGGGCAAGCTAATGAAAAACTGTTTTTT; cdr3_aa: CASSATQGQANEKLFF
clone_size: .; d_call: .; v_call: TRBV4-2; j_call: TRBJ2-3; cdr3_nt: TGTGCCAGCAGCCAAGAGGTTGCGCGAACTGCGCAGTATTTT; cdr3_aa: CASSQEVARTAQYF
clone_size: .; d_call: .; v_call: TRBV5-1; j_call: TRBJ1-6; cdr3_nt: TGCGCCAGCAGTATCTTATCTGATAATTCACCCCTCCACTTT; cdr3_aa: CASSILSDNSPLHF
clone_size: .; d_call: TRBD2; v_call: TRBV18; j_call: TRBJ2-1; cdr3_nt: TGTGCCAGCTCACGCGGCGCGGGGGTATACAATGAGCAGTTCTTC; cdr3_aa: CASSRGAGVYNEQFF
clone_size: .; d_call: .; v_call: TRBV28; j_call: TRBJ2-7; cdr3_nt: TGTGCCAGCAGTTTATTTATCAAGTTGGCCTCCTACGAGCAGTACTTC; cdr3_aa: CASSLFIKLASYEQYF
clone_size: .; d_call: .; v_call: TRBV6-5; j_call: TRBJ1-2; cdr3_nt: TGTGCCAGCAGTCCGGTAGTTTCCTATGGCTACACCTTC; cdr3_aa: CASSPVVSYGYTF
clone_size: .; d_call: TRBD2; v_call: TRBV7-2; j_call: TRBJ2-1; cdr3_nt: TGTGCCAGCAGCCCTCGCCGGGGGGGATGGGATAATGAGCAGTTCTTC; cdr3_aa: CASSPRRGGWDNEQFF
clone_size: .; d_call: TRBD1; v_call: TRBV6-5; j_call: TRBJ2-5; cdr3_nt: TGTGCCAGCAGTTACGATGCGGACAGGGTAGAGACCCAGTACTTC; cdr3_aa: CASSYDADRVETQYF
clone_size: .; d_call: TRBD1; v_call: TRBV10-3; j_call: TRBJ2-5; cdr3_nt: TGTGCCATCATGGAGGGACAGGGGCTGGGGGAGACCCAGTACTTC; cdr3_aa: CAIMEGQGLGETQYF
clone_size: .; d_call: .; v_call: TRBV1; j_call: TRBJ2-5; cdr3_nt: TGCACCAGCACCCAGACAGGGAACGAGACCCAGTACTTC; cdr3_aa: CTSTQTGNETQYF
clone_size: .; d_call: .; v_call: TRBV11-3; j_call: TRBJ1-1; cdr3_nt: TGTGCCAGCAGCTCCATGGGGGCCGGAACTGAAGCTTTCTTT; cdr3_aa: CASSSMGAGTEAFF
clone_size: .; d_call: TRBD1; v_call: TRBV7-3; j_call: TRBJ2-3; cdr3_nt: TGTGCCAGCAGCCCCACCGGGACAGGGTCCCCCACAGATACGCAGTATTTT; cdr3_aa: CASSPTGTGSPTDTQYF
clone_size: .; d_call: TRBD1; v_call: TRBV7-8; j_call: TRBJ2-1; cdr3_nt: TGTGCCAGCAGCGCGGGACAGGGGAGGTACAATGAGCAGTTCTTC; cdr3_aa: CASSAGQGRYNEQFF
clone_size: .; d_call: .; v_call: TRBV2; j_call: TRBJ1-4; cdr3_nt: TGTGCCAGCAGTACAGACAATGAAAAACTGTTTTTT; cdr3_aa: CASSTDNEKLFF
clone_size: few; d_call: TRBD1; v_call: TRBV6-1; j_call: TRBJ2-7; cdr3_nt: TGTGCCAGCAGTAAAGGTGGGACAGCGCAGCCCTACGAGCAGTACTTC; cdr3_aa: CASSKGGTAQPYEQYF
clone_size: .; d_call: TRBD1; v_call: TRBV24-1; j_call: TRBJ2-3; cdr3_nt: TGTGCCACCAGTGGGGACAGCCCCACAGATACGCAGTATTTT; cdr3_aa: CATSGDSPTDTQYF
clone_size: .; d_call: .; v_call: TRBV7-8; j_call: TRBJ2-3; cdr3_nt: TGTGCCAGCAGCCCCGGCGGCGGCACAGATACGCAGTATTTT; cdr3_aa: CASSPGGGTDTQYF
clone_size: .; d_call: .; v_call: TRBV9; j_call: TRBJ2-2; cdr3_nt: TGTGCCAGCCAAGGGAGGCAGAACACCGGGGAGCTGTTTTTT; cdr3_aa: CASQGRQNTGELFF
clone_size: .; d_call: .; v_call: TRBV9; j_call: TRBJ2-3; cdr3_nt: TGTGCCAGCAGCGTAGCCCCCGGGGATACGCAGTATTTT; cdr3_aa: CASSVAPGDTQYF
clone_size: .; d_call: TRBD2; v_call: TRBV7-2; j_call: TRBJ2-1; cdr3_nt: TGTGCCAGCAGCCGGACCGGGACTAGCGGGAGTGGTGAGCAGTTCTTC; cdr3_aa: CASSRTGTSGSGEQFF
clone_size: .; d_call: TRBD2; v_call: TRBV4-1; j_call: TRBJ2-1; cdr3_nt: TGCGCCAGCACACGACAAGGCGGGAGGGCGAATGAGCAGTTCTTC; cdr3_aa: CASTRQGGRANEQFF
clone_size: .; d_call: TRBD2; v_call: TRBV6-4; j_call: TRBJ2-1; cdr3_nt: TGTGCCAGCTCCCGGGGACTAGCGGCCGTCAATGAGCAGTTCTTC; cdr3_aa: CASSRGLAAVNEQFF
clone_size: .; d_call: .; v_call: TRBV5-1; j_call: TRBJ2-1; cdr3_nt: TGCGCCAGCAGCTTAGACGGGTCTAGCCGGAGTGAGCAGTTCTTC; cdr3_aa: CASSLDGSSRSEQFF
clone_size: .; d_call: TRBD2; v_call: TRBV18; j_call: TRBJ2-5; cdr3_nt: TGTGCCAGCTCACGTCCAGCGGGAGGAGAGACCCAGTACTTC; cdr3_aa: CASSRPAGGETQYF
clone_size: .; d_call: .; v_call: TRBV15; j_call: TRBJ2-3; cdr3_nt: TGTGCCACCAGTGAAACGGGATGGAGCACAGATACGCAGTATTTT; cdr3_aa: CATSETGWSTDTQYF
clone_size: .; d_call: .; v_call: TRBV5-1; j_call: TRBJ2-7; cdr3_nt: TGCGCCAGCAGCTTGATGACAGGCGGGTACGAGCAGTACTTC; cdr3_aa: CASSLMTGGYEQYF
clone_size: .; d_call: TRBD2; v_call: TRBV5-6; j_call: TRBJ2-3; cdr3_nt: TGTGCCAGCAGCTCCCGGACTGGCGGGGGGGTCCTCTCTCTGGATACGCAGTATTTT; cdr3_aa: CASSSRTGGGVLSLDTQYF
clone_size: .; d_call: .; v_call: TRBV11-1; j_call: TRBJ1-1; cdr3_nt: TGTGCCAGCAGCTTAGAGGCAGGGAAGAACACTGAAGCTTTCTTT; cdr3_aa: CASSLEAGKNTEAFF
clone_size: .; d_call: .; v_call: TRBV7-2; j_call: TRBJ1-2; cdr3_nt: TGTGCCAGCACCCAATCAGGGGACACGGGGATATATGGCTACACCTTC; cdr3_aa: CASTQSGDTGIYGYTF
clone_size: few; d_call: .; v_call: TRBV5-1; j_call: TRBJ1-2; cdr3_nt: TGCGCCAGCAGCTTTCAAGGGGATGGCTACACCTTC; cdr3_aa: CASSFQGDGYTF
clone_size: once; d_call: TRBD2; v_call: TRBV7-2; j_call: TRBJ2-3; cdr3_nt: TGTGCCAGCAGCTCTCCTAGCGGGATGACAGATACGCAGTATTTT; cdr3_aa: CASSSPSGMTDTQYF
clone_size: .; d_call: .; v_call: TRBV2; j_call: TRBJ2-5; cdr3_nt: TGTGCCAGCAGTGACCCCAAGAGCCCACAAGAGACCCAGTACTTC; cdr3_aa: CASSDPKSPQETQYF